This T cell receptor beta chain appears in the sequencing data of a study of shared clonotypes between healthy human individuals. The CDR3 has 17 amino acids. The V end lost 5 bases, the J end lost 3 bases, and 23 bases lay between the germline ends. Germline CDR1 is PRHDT and CDR2 is FYEKMQ (reference sequence). Of note for this clone: Antigen: not known.

General study points: The diversity represented, both genetic and in exposure history, was limited by few donors.

Assay: immunoSEQ multiplex PCR; the TCRdb copy retains only in-frame clones and omits some. The table lists 550,000 to 850,000 clones, around 67% of them singletons. Input material: memory CD4+ T cells sorted from blood. Subset specified: CD45RA-negative fraction. The chain employs TRBV13 and TRBJ2-7; D is possibly TRBD1 or TRBD2 (7 bases each). The TCR was taken from a woman aged 25 to 39 in good health. The CDR3 region is CASSSPGGEGPIYEQYF. Here the CDR3 DNA reads TGTGCCAGCAGCAGCCCAGGGGGGGAGGGCCCTATCTACGAGCAGTACTTC.